These 6 T cell receptor beta chains came from one sample sequenced in a study of post-analysis software for immune sequencing data. The antigens of these receptors remain unknown. The TCR beta cDNA libraries carried unique molecular identifiers. Each CDR3 protein gets one entry after TCRdb re-called the PCR reads with MiXCR. In the table there are 500,000 to 600,000 distinct CDR3 sequences, roughly 46% of which are singletons. Study results and limitations: TRBV segments more frequent in patients than in controls numbered roughly 5 and included TRBV5-6, TRBV5-1 and TRBV20-1.

What was sequenced was blood. Receptors originate from a girl aged 10 to 17 with multiple sclerosis.

The chain carries TRBV4-1 and TRBJ2-1; no reliable D call. The CDR3 covers 14 residues. Trimming removed 0 bases from V and 5 bases from J, with 8 bases in between. CDR1 and CDR2 (germline): MGHRA, YSYEKL. The CDR3, as DNA: TGCGCCAGCAGCCAAGAACCTAACAACAATGAGCAGTTCTTC. Protein sequence: CASSQEPNNNEQFF.

This sequence joins TRBV12-3 or TRBV12-4 and TRBJ1-2; D is unclear. The CDR3 runs 13 residues. Trimming took 2 bases from V and 8 from J, leaving 12 bases between them. This CDR3 is CASSLTANQGYTF. The DNA for the CDR3 is TGTGCCAGCAGTTTAACCGCTAACCAAGGCTACACCTTC.

The rearrangement joins TRBV6-5 to TRBJ2-1; no clear D gene. There are 16 residues in the CDR3. The germline CDR1 and CDR2 sequences are MNHEY and SVGAGI. V lost 0 bases and J lost 0, with 9 bases in between. CDR3 loop: CASSYSSPGSYNEQFF. The CDR3 DNA reads as TGTGCCAGCAGTTACTCTTCGCCTGGCTCCTACAATGAGCAGTTCTTC.

J is TRBJ1-2 and V is TRBV6-5; D perhaps matches TRBD1 (5 bases). The CDR3 contains 13 residues. V was cut by 5 bases and J by 12 bases, with 19 bases left in between. From germline, CDR1 is MNHEY and CDR2 SVGAGI. The DNA for the CDR3 is TGTGCCAGCAGTCCCCTCTGGGGGAAGGCGGACACCTTC. Its translation is CASSPLWGKADTF.

V is TRBV5-4 and J is TRBJ2-4; TRBD2 agrees at 7 bases. The J call may be mistaken, given a closer DNA end match to TRBJ2-7. Germline CDR1 reads SGHNT; CDR2 reads YYREEE (reference sequence). The CDR3 length is 14 residues. In DNA, the CDR3 is TGTGCCAGCAGCCGAGCGGGGCAGCCGGGCGAGCAGTACTTC. It translates to CASSRAGQPGEQYF.

This clonotype was seen a handful of times. This chain uses TRBV24-1 with TRBJ2-3, with D maybe TRBD1 (6 bases). Germline CDR1 is KGHDR and CDR2 is SFDVKD. V lost 6 bases and J lost 5, with 8 bases in between. This CDR3 region has 12 residues. The chain's CDR3 is CATSYREDTQYF. The CDR3 bases are TGTGCCACCAGTTACAGGGAAGATACGCAGTATTTT.